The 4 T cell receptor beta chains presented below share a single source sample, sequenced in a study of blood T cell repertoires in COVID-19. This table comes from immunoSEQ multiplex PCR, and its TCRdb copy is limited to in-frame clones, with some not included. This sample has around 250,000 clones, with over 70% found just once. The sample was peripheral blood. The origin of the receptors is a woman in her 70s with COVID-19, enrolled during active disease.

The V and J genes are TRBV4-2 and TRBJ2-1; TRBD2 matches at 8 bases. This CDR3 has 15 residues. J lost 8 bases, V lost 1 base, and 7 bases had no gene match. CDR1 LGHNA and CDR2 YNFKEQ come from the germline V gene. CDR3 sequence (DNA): TGTGCCAGCAGCCAAGCAGCGGGAGATTTCTATGAGCAGTTCTTC. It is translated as CASSQAAGDFYEQFF.

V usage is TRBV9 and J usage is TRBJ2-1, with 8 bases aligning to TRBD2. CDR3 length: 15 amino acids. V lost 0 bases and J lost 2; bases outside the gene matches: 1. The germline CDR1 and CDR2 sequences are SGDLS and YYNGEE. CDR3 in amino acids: CASSVVAGPYNEQFF. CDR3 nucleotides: TGTGCCAGCAGCGTAGTAGCGGGACCCTACAATGAGCAGTTCTTC.

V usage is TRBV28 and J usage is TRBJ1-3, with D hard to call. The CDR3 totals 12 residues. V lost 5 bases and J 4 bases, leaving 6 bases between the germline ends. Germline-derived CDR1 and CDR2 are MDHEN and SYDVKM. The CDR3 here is CASSTLGNTIYF. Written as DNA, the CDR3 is TGTGCCAGCAGTACTTTGGGAAACACCATATATTTT.

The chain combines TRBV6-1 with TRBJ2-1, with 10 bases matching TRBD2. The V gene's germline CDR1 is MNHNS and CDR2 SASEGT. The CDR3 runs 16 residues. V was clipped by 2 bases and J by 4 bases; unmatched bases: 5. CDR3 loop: CASSEYRLAGYNEQFF. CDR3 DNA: TGTGCCAGCAGTGAATATCGACTAGCGGGTTACAATGAGCAGTTCTTC.